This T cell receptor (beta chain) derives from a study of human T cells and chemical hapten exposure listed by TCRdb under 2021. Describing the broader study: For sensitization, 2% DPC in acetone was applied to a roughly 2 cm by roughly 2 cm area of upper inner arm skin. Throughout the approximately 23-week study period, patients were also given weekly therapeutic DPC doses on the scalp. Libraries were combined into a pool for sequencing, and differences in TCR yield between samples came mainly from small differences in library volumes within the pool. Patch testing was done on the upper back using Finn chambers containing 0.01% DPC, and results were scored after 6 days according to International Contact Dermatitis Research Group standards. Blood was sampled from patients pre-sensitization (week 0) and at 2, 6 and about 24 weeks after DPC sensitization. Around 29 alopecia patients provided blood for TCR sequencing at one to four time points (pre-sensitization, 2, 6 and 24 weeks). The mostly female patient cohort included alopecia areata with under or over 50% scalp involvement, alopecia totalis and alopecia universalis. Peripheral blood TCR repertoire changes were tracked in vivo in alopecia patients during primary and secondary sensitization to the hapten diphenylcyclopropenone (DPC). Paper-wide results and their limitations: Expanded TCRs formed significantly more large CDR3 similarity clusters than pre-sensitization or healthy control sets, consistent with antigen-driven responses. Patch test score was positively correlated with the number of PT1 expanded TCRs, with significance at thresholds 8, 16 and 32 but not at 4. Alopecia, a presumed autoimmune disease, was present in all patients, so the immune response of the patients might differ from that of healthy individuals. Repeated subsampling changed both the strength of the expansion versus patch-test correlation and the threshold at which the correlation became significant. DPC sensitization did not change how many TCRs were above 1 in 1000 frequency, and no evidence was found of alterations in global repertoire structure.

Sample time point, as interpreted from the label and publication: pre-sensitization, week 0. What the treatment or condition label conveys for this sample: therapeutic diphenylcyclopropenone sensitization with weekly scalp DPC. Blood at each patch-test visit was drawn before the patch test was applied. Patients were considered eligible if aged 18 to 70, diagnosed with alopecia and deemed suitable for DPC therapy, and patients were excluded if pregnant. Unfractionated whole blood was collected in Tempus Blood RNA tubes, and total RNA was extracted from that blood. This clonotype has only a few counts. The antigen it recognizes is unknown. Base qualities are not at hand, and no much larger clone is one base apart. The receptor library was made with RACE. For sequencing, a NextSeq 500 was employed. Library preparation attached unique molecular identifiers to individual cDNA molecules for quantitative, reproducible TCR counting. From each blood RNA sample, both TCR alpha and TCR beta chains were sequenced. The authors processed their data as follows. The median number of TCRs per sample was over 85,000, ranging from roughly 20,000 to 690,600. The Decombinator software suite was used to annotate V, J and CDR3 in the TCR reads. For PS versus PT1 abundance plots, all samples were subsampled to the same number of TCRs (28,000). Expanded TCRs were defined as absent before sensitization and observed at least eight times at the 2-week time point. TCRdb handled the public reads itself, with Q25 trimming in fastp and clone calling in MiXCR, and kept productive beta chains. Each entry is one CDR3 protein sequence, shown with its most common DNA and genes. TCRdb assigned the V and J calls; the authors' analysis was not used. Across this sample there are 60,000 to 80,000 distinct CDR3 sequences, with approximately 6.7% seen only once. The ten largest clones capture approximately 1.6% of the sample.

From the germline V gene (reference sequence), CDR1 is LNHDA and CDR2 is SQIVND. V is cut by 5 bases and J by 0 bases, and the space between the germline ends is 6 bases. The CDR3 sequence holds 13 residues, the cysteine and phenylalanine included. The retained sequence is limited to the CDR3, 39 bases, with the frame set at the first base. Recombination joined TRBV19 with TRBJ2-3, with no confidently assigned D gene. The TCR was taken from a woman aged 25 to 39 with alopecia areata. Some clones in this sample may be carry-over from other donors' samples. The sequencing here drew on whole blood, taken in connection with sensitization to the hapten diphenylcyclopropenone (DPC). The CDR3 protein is CASSAKSTDTQYF. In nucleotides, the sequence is TGTGCCAGTAGTGCAAAGAGCACAGATACGCAGTATTTT. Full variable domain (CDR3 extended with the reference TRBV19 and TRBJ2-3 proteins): DGGITQSPKYLFRKEGQNVTLSCEQNLNHDAMYWYRQDPGQGLRLIYYSQIVNDFQKGDIAEGYSVSREKKESFPLTVTSAQKNPTAFYLCASSAKSTDTQYFGPGTRLTVL.